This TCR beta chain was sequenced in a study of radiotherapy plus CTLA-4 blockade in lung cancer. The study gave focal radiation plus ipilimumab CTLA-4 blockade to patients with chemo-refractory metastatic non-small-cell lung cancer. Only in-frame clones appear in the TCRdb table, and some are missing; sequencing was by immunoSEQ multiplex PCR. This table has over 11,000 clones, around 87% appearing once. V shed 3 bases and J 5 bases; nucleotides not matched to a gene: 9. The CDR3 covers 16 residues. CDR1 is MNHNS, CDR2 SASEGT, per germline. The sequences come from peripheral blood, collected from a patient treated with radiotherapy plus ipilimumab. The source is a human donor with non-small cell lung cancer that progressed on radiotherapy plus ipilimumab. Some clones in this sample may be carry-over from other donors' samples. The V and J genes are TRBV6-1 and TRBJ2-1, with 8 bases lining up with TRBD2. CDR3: CASSDPALAANNEQFF. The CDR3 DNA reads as TGTGCCAGCAGTGACCCTGCACTAGCGGCTAACAATGAGCAGTTCTTC.